The clone carrying this TCR beta chain was counted between two and nine times. This specimen comes from a study of shared T cell receptors in the human thymus. Data came from immunoSEQ multiplex PCR; TCRdb stores just in-frame clones and leaves some out. The table lists hundreds of thousands of clones, roughly 85% of them singletons, with 0.0095% to 0.011% in the top ten. CDR1 and CDR2 (germline): LNHDA, SQIVND (reference sequence). There are 16 residues in the CDR3. Trimming took off 4 bases at V and 0 bases at J, with 13 bases between the two ends. These data are also associated with another study on human thymus T cells. That source reports: Donation was from healthy Finnish infants who were having corrective surgery that addressed congenital heart defects. It looked as if thymic and blood repertoires used V and J genes in a biased way. A high degree of thymic repertoire overlap among unrelated individuals was reported in related research.

The chain joins TRBV19 to TRBJ1-5, with unresolved D. This receptor was obtained from a girl in the first two years of life with a congenital heart defect. Input material: thymocytes. The CDR3 is CASSSEQSNSNQPQHF. The CDR3 coding sequence is TGTGCCAGTAGTAGTGAACAGAGTAATAGCAATCAGCCCCAGCATTTT.